This T cell receptor beta chain originates from a study of cytomegalovirus exposure and HLA in healthy donors. Study-level results: TCR beta sequences numbering some 17,000 were associated with HLA alleles at 0.05 false discovery rate in a later analysis.

PCR involved 60 Vbeta and 13 Jbeta primers. Original analysis: As a later analysis found, there were approximately 80 million unique TCR beta chains, of which roughly 11 million were shared. The protocol was immunoSEQ multiplex PCR, while the TCRdb copy is restricted to in-frame clones and leaves out a portion. V, J and clone size were drawn from that table, and D and trimming were deduced from the DNA. This table holds roughly 120,000 clones, about 80% found once. This clone occurred a few times. Its antigen remains unknown. The V gene's germline CDR1 is SGHDT and CDR2 YYEEEE. This CDR3 is built from 15 residues. Trimming took 3 bases from V and 4 from J, leaving 13 bases between them.

Sequencing input: PBMCs. V usage is TRBV5-6 and J usage is TRBJ1-4; the D gene is possibly TRBD1 (5 bases). The receptor was isolated from a man younger than 40 in good health and CMV-seropositive. CDR3 amino acids: CASSWQGRDNEKLFF. The CDR3 coding sequence is TGTGCCAGCAGCTGGCAGGGCAGAGATAATGAAAAACTGTTTTTT.